This TCR beta chain appears in the sequencing data of a study of CD8 T cells in Susac syndrome. TCR beta from blood CD8+ and CD4+ T cells was sequenced. It was negative isolation that provided the CD8+ and CD4+ T cells, whereas TEMRA cells were enriched by FACS. General study results and limits: The authors acknowledged that the study's TCR sequencing and HLA analysis involved relatively few individuals.

Random hexamers primed reverse transcription of about 0.45 to 1 ug RNA. Across 54 Vbeta and 13 Jbeta, TCR beta CDR3 was amplified with immunoSEQ multiplex PCR. TCRdb independently ran MiXCR on the immunoSEQ multiplex PCR reads; one entry per CDR3 protein. The data contain about 180,000 distinct CDR3 sequences, around 93% of them singletons. Points on this clonotype: Its target is unknown.

This CDR3 is 14 amino acids long. Per the germline V gene, CDR1 is DFQATT and CDR2 is SNEGSKA (reference sequence). The V and J ends lost 5 bases and 2 bases respectively, with 15 bases between them. Source material: CD4+ T cells from PBMCs. This sequence was found in a human donor with multiple sclerosis. This sequence joins TRBV20-1 and TRBJ2-5; tentatively, D is TRBD1 (6 bases). In DNA form, the CDR3 reads TGCAGTGCTCACGACAGGCGAGGACAAGAGACCCAGTACTTC. Its protein is CSAHDRRGQETQYF.